A single sample gave rise to the 20 T cell receptor beta chains below, sequenced in a study of CD8+CD57+ T cells in acquired aplastic anemia. TCR beta VDJ and CDR3 were profiled, and genomic DNA was the template. A single record per CDR3 protein comes from TCRdb applying MiXCR to the reads. The data hold 62,000 or so distinct CDR3 sequences, with 45% to 60% observed a single time. Sequenced material: sorted CD4+, CD8+, or CD8+CD57+ T cells (not recorded which) from PBMCs. These receptors came from a human donor in good health, serving as a control.

At least ten counts were recorded for this clonotype. J is TRBJ1-5 and V is TRBV5-6; D is undetermined. The germline V and J ends were trimmed by 0 bases and 4 bases, with 14 bases remaining between them. Germline-derived CDR1 and CDR2 are SGHDT and YYEEEE. The CDR3 consists of 16 residues. The CDR3 sequence is CASSLARSLGNQPQHF. In DNA, the CDR3 is TGTGCCAGCAGCTTGGCCCGATCCCTGGGGAATCAGCCCCAGCATTTT.

V and J are TRBV20-1 and TRBJ1-2; unclear D gene. CDR3 size: 13 residues. Germline V gives CDR1 DFQATT, CDR2 SNEGSKA (reference sequence). V was pared by 5 bases and J by 2 bases, with 12 bases between. The CDR3 sequence is CSAAEQTNYGYTF. The CDR3 nucleotides are TGCAGTGCTGCAGAGCAGACAAACTATGGCTACACCTTC.

The CDR3 reads CASSASRVNQPQHF. CDR3 nucleotides: TGTGCCAGCAGCGCCTCACGGGTTAATCAGCCCCAGCATTTT. The rearrangement joins TRBV7-9 to TRBJ1-5; D remains unclear. CDR3 length: 14 amino acids. The germline V and J ends were trimmed by 5 bases and 4 bases, with 12 bases remaining between them. Germline lookup yields CDR1 SEHNR and CDR2 FQNEAQ (reference sequence).

This clonotype was observed a handful of times. The chain employs TRBV5-1 and TRBJ1-3; D unresolved. The CDR3 has 16 residues. Trimming took off 6 bases at V and 4 bases at J, with 20 bases between the two ends. CDR1 is SGHRS, CDR2 YFSETQ, per germline. The CDR3 coding sequence is TGCGCCAGCAAAAATGAAGGGCCCAGCCAAGGAAACACCATATATTTT. Amino acid sequence: CASKNEGPSQGNTIYF.

V and J are TRBV25-1 and TRBJ2-3, with D tentatively TRBD1 (6 bases). The CDR3 spans 15 residues. Trimming left V 5 bases short and J 11 bases short, with 23 bases between. Germline CDR1 MGHDK, CDR2 SYGVNS. The CDR3 reads CASSSPLGTLNEQYF. The CDR3 bases are TGTGCCAGCAGTTCCCCCCTCGGGACACTCAATGAGCAGTATTTT.

This clonotype was recorded many times. This chain connects TRBV15 to TRBJ2-3; TRBD1 aligns across 8 bases. There are 15 residues in the CDR3. V lost 3 bases to trimming and J lost 1 base; unmatched junction nucleotides: 3. Germline assignment: CDR1 LNHNV and CDR2 YYDKDF (reference sequence). The DNA of the CDR3 is TGTGCCACCAGCAGTCCGGACAGGGGCACAGATACGCAGTATTTT. Protein product: CATSSPDRGTDTQYF.

This chain connects TRBV10-3 to TRBJ2-7; the match to TRBD1 covers 11 bases. The junction had 5 bases not matched to a gene; V was cut back by 6 bases and J by 7 bases. Germline V CDR1 and CDR2: ENHRY, SYGVKD. The CDR3 loop spans 13 amino acids. CDR3 in amino acids: CAIRPGTGGEQYF. For the CDR3, the DNA is TGTGCCATCAGGCCCGGGACAGGGGGAGAGCAGTACTTC.

The table lists this clonotype with many counts. This chain joins TRBV5-6 and TRBJ2-7, with TRBD1 matching over 10 bases. Trimming cost V 7 bases and J 4 bases; bases outside gene matches: 11. This CDR3 contains 15 residues. Germline V gives CDR1 SGHDT, CDR2 YYEEEE. The CDR3: CASSNLGQGSYEQYF. In nucleotides, the CDR3 is TGTGCCAGCTCAAACCTGGGACAGGGGTCGTACGAGCAGTACTTC.

This chain joins TRBV20-1 and TRBJ2-3, with 13 bases fitting TRBD2. Germline CDR1 and CDR2: DFQATT and SNEGSKA (reference sequence). Losses at the gene ends were 1 base for V and 1 base for J; bases not matched to a gene: 5. This CDR3 has 17 amino acids. Here the CDR3 reads CSARAGGTSGGTDTQYF. Here the CDR3 DNA reads TGCAGTGCTAGAGCGGGCGGGACTAGCGGGGGCACAGATACGCAGTATTTT.

At least ten counts were recorded for this clonotype. The chain carries TRBV6-1 and TRBJ1-1, with a possible D match to TRBD1 (5 bases). Trimming took 10 bases from V and 0 from J, leaving 9 bases between them. The germline V gene has CDR1 MNHNS and CDR2 SASEGT. The CDR3 is 12 residues long. This chain's CDR3 is CATRAMNTEAFF. CDR3 sequence (DNA): TGTGCCACCAGGGCGATGAACACTGAAGCTTTCTTT.

This clonotype was seen ten or more times. In DNA, the CDR3 is TGTGCCAGCAGCTTAGAATGGGGGCTCGGTACTGAAGCTTTCTTT. This codes for CASSLEWGLGTEAFF. The chain links TRBV7-2 to TRBJ1-1, with D maybe TRBD1 (6 bases). The length of the CDR3 is 15 residues. V lost 1 base, J lost 5 bases, and 14 bases lay in between. CDR1 is SGHTA, CDR2 FQGNSA, per germline.

This clonotype was counted ten times or more. This chain connects TRBV7-9 to TRBJ1-4; TRBD1 might be the D (5 bases). CDR3 size: 17 residues. The V end was cut by 3 bases, the J end by 7 bases, with 21 bases between. CDR1 and CDR2 from the germline V gene are SEHNR and FQNEAQ (reference sequence). The CDR3 bases are TGTGCCAGCAGCTTGGTAAACAAGGGGCTCGAGCGTGAAAAACTGTTTTTT. Protein product: CASSLVNKGLEREKLFF.

This clonotype appeared many times. This chain joins TRBV20-1 and TRBJ1-1, with D unclear. V gave up 7 bases and J gave up 3 bases, with 9 bases separating them. The CDR3 is 11 residues long. CDR1 and CDR2 from the germline V gene are DFQATT and SNEGSKA (reference sequence). The CDR3 spells CSVNTYTEAFF. CDR3 DNA: TGCAGTGTTAACACGTACACTGAAGCTTTCTTT.

The gene calls are TRBV29-1 and TRBJ1-1, with unresolved D. The CDR3 is 11 residues long. Looked up from germline, CDR1 is SQVTM and CDR2 is ANQGSEA. The V end was cut by 4 bases, the J end by 5 bases, with 8 bases between. This CDR3 reads CSVVPDTEAFF. The CDR3 DNA reads TGCAGCGTTGTACCGGATACTGAAGCTTTCTTT.

V usage is TRBV10-2 and J usage is TRBJ2-5; D remains unclear. CDR3 length: 14 residues. Germline assignment: CDR1 WSHSY and CDR2 SAAADI. Deletions cut 0 bases from V and 4 bases from J, with 9 bases between. CDR3 sequence (DNA): TGCGCCAGCAGTGAGTCAATTTGGGGAGAGACCCAGTACTTC. Translated, it gives CASSESIWGETQYF.

J is TRBJ1-6 and V is TRBV9; D unresolved. V lost 0 bases, J lost 7 bases, and 5 bases lay in between. From germline, CDR1 is SGDLS and CDR2 YYNGEE. This CDR3 is 13 amino acids long. Here the CDR3 DNA reads TGTGCCAGCAGCGTAGGGACGAATTCACCCCTCCACTTT. The encoded protein is CASSVGTNSPLHF.

This rearrangement joins TRBV15 to TRBJ1-4; 8 nucleotides match TRBD1. This CDR3 comprises 15 residues. Trimming removed 4 bases from V and 4 bases from J; junction bases left unmatched: 5. In germline, CDR1 is LNHNV, CDR2 YYDKDF (reference sequence). CDR3 loop: CATSMTGAHNEKLFF. Written as DNA, the CDR3 is TGTGCCACCAGCATGACAGGGGCCCATAATGAAAAACTGTTTTTT. Together with reference TRBV15 and TRBJ1-4, the CDR3 gives the full variable domain: DAMVIQNPRYQVTQFGKPVTLSCSQTLNHNVMYWYQQKSSQAPKLLFHYYDKDFNNEADTPDNFQSRRPNTSFCFLDIRSPGLGDTAMYLCATSMTGAHNEKLFFGSGTQLSVL.

This chain uses TRBV7-8 with TRBJ1-2; possible D gene TRBD1, 5 bases. The V and J ends lost 1 base and 8 bases respectively, with 8 bases between them. CDR3 length: 12 amino acids. The germline gives CDR1 SGHVS, CDR2 FQNEAQ. This chain's CDR3 is CASSLDRGGYTF. The CDR3 DNA follows: TGTGCCAGCAGCTTAGATAGGGGAGGCTACACCTTC. Full variable domain (rest looked up from reference TRBV7-8 and TRBJ1-2): GAGVSQSPRYKVAKRGQDVALRCDPISGHVSLFWYQQALGQGPEFLTYFQNEAQLDKSGLPSDRFFAERPEGSVSTLKIQRTQQEDSAVYLCASSLDRGGYTFGSGTRLTVV.

This clonotype was recorded at least ten times. The V call is TRBV9, the J call TRBJ2-1; D ambiguous. Trimming left V 4 bases short and J 3 bases short, with 11 bases between. CDR3 size: 14 residues. CDR1 is SGDLS and CDR2 is YYNGEE in the germline V gene. DNA for the CDR3: TGTGCCAGCAGCTCGGGTGGGATCTACAATGAGCAGTTCTTC. Protein sequence: CASSSGGIYNEQFF.

The chain has TRBV4-1 and TRBJ2-1; D possibly corresponds to TRBD2 (5 bases). Germline V gene lookup returns CDR1 MGHRA and CDR2 YSYEKL. V lost 4 bases, J lost 4 bases, and 17 bases lay in between. The CDR3 runs 16 residues. The CDR3 loop reads CASSRDHLDLYNEQFF. CDR3 sequence (DNA): TGCGCCAGCAGCCGAGACCACCTGGACTTATACAATGAGCAGTTCTTC.